The T cell receptor (beta chain) under discussion was sequenced for a study of CD8 T cells in ankylosing spondylitis. This clonotype has ten or more counts. Its antigen is not known. With V trimmed by 4 bases and J by 7 bases, 7 bases remained unmatched. The CDR3 consists of 14 residues. Germline V CDR1 and CDR2: DFQATT, SNEGSKA (reference sequence). Making the TCR beta libraries involved quantitative 5'-RACE with molecular barcodes. One entry per CDR3 protein results from TCRdb running MiXCR on the 5' RACE reads. The sample yields about 500,000 distinct CDR3 sequences, approximately 5.3% seen once. Findings of the study overall: Previously reported in reactive arthritis synovial fluid and blood were some of the motif variants. According to the report, clones linked to the disease were significantly enriched in matched synovial fluid samples taken from ankylosing spondylitis patients. A motif in TCR beta, a set of eight highly homologous variants, appeared characteristic of ankylosing spondylitis blood.

The TCR originated in a male donor with ankylosing spondylitis. The chain employs TRBV20-1 and TRBJ1-5; 10 bases match TRBD1. Sequenced input: blood, either unsorted or a sorted T cell fraction (not recorded which). The CDR3 DNA follows: TGCAGTGCTATGAGGACAGGGGGAGGCCAGCCCCAGCATTTT. Protein sequence: CSAMRTGGGQPQHF.